These 19 T cell receptor beta chains share one sample of origin, sequenced in a study of T-cell reconstitution after alpha-beta-depleted transplantation in children. A TCRbeta library incorporating unique molecular identifiers was prepared. In TCRdb, the PCR reads were re-called with MiXCR into one record per CDR3 protein. In the table there are about 200,000 distinct CDR3 sequences, roughly 15% of which are singletons. The specimen was PBMCs from the stem cell graft donor, collected from the stem cell graft. The receptors were sampled from a human donor who donated a stem cell graft to a child with acute lymphoblastic leukemia.

This clonotype came up many times. The genes are TRBV5-1 and TRBJ2-7; maybe TRBD2 (5 bases). Germline V CDR1 and CDR2: SGHRS, YFSETQ. The V end was cut by 4 bases, the J end by 5 bases, with 10 bases between. This CDR3 spans 12 amino acids. CDR3 region: CASSPFGDEQYF. In DNA form, the CDR3 reads TGCGCCAGCAGCCCTTTCGGGGACGAGCAGTACTTC.

This clonotype has ten or more counts. The chain is built from TRBV27 and TRBJ2-1; TRBD2 matches at 8 bases. CDR3 length equals 17 residues. Germline CDR1 and CDR2: MNHEY and SMNVEV (reference sequence). V shed 0 bases and J 10 bases; nucleotides not matched to a gene: 14. For the CDR3, the DNA is TGTGCCAGCAGTTTATCCGCAGGGCTAGCGGGTTTGCTGGAGCAGTTCTTC. This encodes CASSLSAGLAGLLEQFF.

This clonotype showed up many times. The J gene is TRBJ2-1, the V gene TRBV29-1; no reliable D call. The CDR3 has 11 amino acids. The V end lost 4 bases, the J end lost 6 bases, and 7 bases lay between the germline ends. Germline V gives CDR1 SQVTM, CDR2 ANQGSEA. The CDR3 DNA reads as TGCAGCGTTGCACTACCCAATGAGCAGTTCTTC. This translates into CSVALPNEQFF.

Here the CDR3 DNA reads TGTGCCACCAGCAGAGATCTTTACAGGGCAAACACTGAAGCTTTCTTT. Its protein product is CATSRDLYRANTEAFF. The genes are TRBV15 and TRBJ1-1; D is perhaps TRBD1 (6 bases). Germline CDR1 LNHNV, CDR2 YYDKDF (reference sequence). The CDR3 contains 16 residues. Trimming shortened V by 0 bases and J by 2 bases, and 13 bases separated the two germline ends.

This clonotype was picked up many times. The chain uses TRBV15 and TRBJ2-5, with 7 bases lining up with TRBD1. The CDR3 spans 15 residues. V gave up 0 bases and J gave up 4 bases; unmatched junction bases: 5. CDR1 LNHNV and CDR2 YYDKDF come from the germline V gene (reference sequence). CDR3 nucleotides: TGTGCCACCAGCAGAGATAGGACAGGTGGAGAGACCCAGTACTTC. It yields the protein CATSRDRTGGETQYF. Supplemented by reference TRBV15 and TRBJ2-5, the full variable domain reads DAMVIQNPRYQVTQFGKPVTLSCSQTLNHNVMYWYQQKSSQAPKLLFHYYDKDFNNEADTPDNFQSRRPNTSFCFLDIRSPGLGDTAMYLCATSRDRTGGETQYFGPGTRLLVL.

This clonotype was found many times. The chain has TRBV5-1 and TRBJ2-1; TRBD2 matches 10 bases. The trim removed 0 bases at V and 6 bases at J, leaving 3 bases unmatched. The CDR3 extends over 15 amino acids. CDR1 is SGHRS and CDR2 is YFSETQ in the germline V gene. CDR3 in DNA: TGCGCCAGCAGCTTGGCAACTAGCGGGACCAATGAGCAGTTCTTC. It encodes CASSLATSGTNEQFF.

This clonotype was seen ten or more times. V and J are TRBV12-3 or TRBV12-4 and TRBJ2-3; no clear D. The CDR3 consists of 20 residues. V shed 2 bases and J shed 0 bases, with 24 bases lying between them. The CDR3 region has the DNA TGTGCCAGCAGTTTAATGGGCCGGTTGTTCATCCCCCTGAGCACAGATACGCAGTATTTT. Protein sequence: CASSLMGRLFIPLSTDTQYF.

The CDR3: CASSLGDRDGNEQFF. The CDR3 region has the DNA TGTGCCAGCAGCTTAGGGGACAGGGATGGCAATGAGCAGTTCTTC. J is TRBJ2-1 and V is TRBV11-1; TRBD1 matches at 9 bases. Germline values: CDR1 SGHAT, CDR2 FQDESV (reference sequence). The CDR3 is 15 amino acids. Unmatched junction bases numbered 4, after V lost 1 base and J lost 6 bases.

This clonotype was seen only a few times. The chain links TRBV20-1 to TRBJ2-2; a possible D gene is TRBD2 (6 bases). The CDR3 runs to 17 residues. Germline-derived CDR1 and CDR2 are DFQATT and SNEGSKA (reference sequence). The germline V and J ends were trimmed by 0 bases and 3 bases, with 17 bases remaining between them. CDR3 sequence: CSARDLSRGEDTGELFF. Here the CDR3 DNA reads TGCAGTGCTAGAGACCTCTCCCGCGGGGAAGACACCGGGGAGCTGTTTTTT.

The table lists this clonotype with many counts. This sequence joins TRBV27 and TRBJ2-7, with TRBD1 matching over 7 bases. The CDR3 loop spans 14 amino acids. V lost 2 bases to trimming and J lost 2 bases; unmatched junction nucleotides: 3. Germline assignment: CDR1 MNHEY and CDR2 SMNVEV (reference sequence). The DNA of the CDR3 is TGTGCCAGCAGTTTACAGGGGGTCCCCTACGAGCAGTACTTC. This translates into CASSLQGVPYEQYF.

This clonotype was recorded many times. The chain recombines TRBV5-1 with TRBJ2-2; 13 bases are shared with TRBD2. The germline V gene has CDR1 SGHRS and CDR2 YFSETQ. The CDR3 totals 15 residues. V shed 4 bases, J shed 10 bases, and the junction held 7 bases outside the gene matches. CDR3 sequence: CASSPGLAGRTELFF. DNA of the CDR3: TGCGCCAGCAGCCCGGGACTAGCGGGAAGGACGGAGCTGTTTTTT.

The rearrangement joins TRBV20-1 to TRBJ2-1; no definite D call. CDR3 size: 14 residues. Germline V gene sequence: CDR1 DFQATT, CDR2 SNEGSKA (reference sequence). The CDR3 reads CRPDLLSSYNEQFF. The CDR3 region has the DNA TGCAGACCCGATCTCCTGAGCTCCTACAATGAGCAGTTCTTC.

This clonotype was recorded at least ten times. The genes are TRBV30 and TRBJ2-4; 11 nucleotides align to TRBD1. Germline V gives CDR1 GTSNPN, CDR2 SVGIG (reference sequence). With V trimmed by 0 bases and J by 2 bases, 9 bases remained unmatched. The CDR3 is 18 residues long. The CDR3 loop is CAWSVSGQGALSKNIQYF. The CDR3 bases are TGTGCCTGGAGTGTATCCGGACAGGGGGCTTTGTCCAAAAACATTCAGTACTTC.

The rearrangement uses TRBV4-1 and TRBJ2-5; 8 nucleotides align to TRBD2. The germline V gene has CDR1 MGHRA and CDR2 YSYEKL. This CDR3 is 17 amino acids long. Unmatched junction bases numbered 14, after V lost 4 bases and J lost 4 bases. This CDR3 reads CASSPTTGGVRAETQYF. CDR3 nucleotides: TGCGCCAGCAGCCCTACCACCGGGGGGGTGAGGGCAGAGACCCAGTACTTC.

This clonotype came up a few times. The chain uses TRBV2 and TRBJ2-7; possibly TRBD1 or TRBD2 for D (5 bases each). The CDR3 is 15 residues long. V was pared by 4 bases and J by 3 bases, with 16 bases between. Germline V gene data show CDR1 as SNHLY and CDR2 as FYNNEI. CDR3: CASSAPRGSYYEQYF. For the CDR3, the DNA is TGTGCCAGCAGTGCCCCGAGGGGCTCCTACTACGAGCAGTACTTC. Full variable domain (missing parts from reference TRBV2 and TRBJ2-7): EPEVTQTPSHQVTQMGQEVILRCVPISNHLYFYWYRQILGQKVEFLVSFYNNEISEKSEIFDDQFSVERPDGSNFTLKIRSTKLEDSAMYFCASSAPRGSYYEQYFGPGTRLTVT.

This clonotype was observed many times. The J gene is TRBJ2-3, the V gene TRBV5-1; D remains ambiguous. Looked up from germline, CDR1 is SGHRS and CDR2 is YFSETQ. This CDR3 region has 14 residues. Trimming removed 0 bases at V and 1 base at J, with 6 bases between. The CDR3 protein is CASSLDTGTDTQYF. The DNA for the CDR3 is TGCGCCAGCAGCTTGGATACGGGCACAGATACGCAGTATTTT.

This rearrangement joins TRBV7-9 to TRBJ2-7; 7 positions agree with TRBD2. The CDR3 runs 17 residues. V trimming: 3 bases; J trimming: 5 bases; junction bases outside the gene matches: 16. The germline gives CDR1 SEHNR, CDR2 FQNEAQ (reference sequence). The CDR3 protein is CASSFSPSRRELNEQYF. The CDR3 DNA sequence: TGTGCCAGCAGCTTTTCTCCGTCTCGGCGGGAGTTGAACGAGCAGTACTTC.

The rearrangement links TRBV6-5 to TRBJ2-1, with TRBD2 matching over 9 bases. This CDR3 is built from 17 residues. The V gene's germline CDR1 is MNHEY and CDR2 SVGAGI. After removal of 4 bases from V and 5 bases from J, the junction contained 12 bases not matched to a gene. The CDR3 DNA is TGTGCCAGCAGTTCCCCCCGGGGTAGCGGGAGAGACAATGAGCAGTTCTTC. It specifies CASSSPRGSGRDNEQFF.

This clonotype was counted at least ten times. The rearrangement uses TRBV20-1 and TRBJ2-7, with D tentatively TRBD1 or TRBD2 (5 bases each). V dropped 0 bases and J dropped 0 bases, with 15 bases sitting between them. Germline V gene data show CDR1 as DFQATT and CDR2 as SNEGSKA (reference sequence). This CDR3 is 16 amino acids long. The CDR3 DNA sequence: TGCAGTGCTAGAGATAGGGGCGGGTGGAGCTCCTACGAGCAGTACTTC. Its translation: CSARDRGGWSSYEQYF.